A single sample gave rise to the 10 T cell receptor beta chains below, sequenced in a study of T cell repertoires and HLA-DP antigens. Assay used: immunoSEQ multiplex PCR; TCRdb lists only in-frame clones, some missing. The sample contains about 110,000 clones, 80% to 95% of which appear only once. Their cognate antigens are unknown. The material sequenced was CD4+ T cells from PBMCs. These receptors were obtained from a woman younger than 30 in good health and CMV-seronegative.

The gene calls are TRBV5-1 and TRBJ1-1; TRBD1 is a possible D gene (6 bases). The V end was cut by 7 bases, the J end by 1 base, with 11 bases between. CDR1 and CDR2 (germline): SGHRS, YFSETQ. The CDR3 has 13 amino acids. The DNA of the CDR3 is TGCGCCAGCTTGGGGGCGCCGAACACTGAAGCTTTCTTT. This encodes CASLGAPNTEAFF.

This chain joins TRBV5-3 and TRBJ2-4; D not certain. TRBV5-3 is placed among ORFs of uncertain function. V was cut by 4 bases and J by 4 bases, with 12 bases left in between. This CDR3 region has 14 residues. The CDR3 region is CARSTTMGKNIQYF. CDR3 coding DNA: TGTGCCAGAAGCACGACCATGGGAAAAAACATTCAGTACTTC.

This clone was found once. CDR3 in amino acids: CASSVARDNYGYTF. The CDR3 nucleotides are TGTGCCAGCAGCGTAGCTCGGGACAACTATGGCTACACCTTC. J is TRBJ1-2 and V is TRBV9; D perhaps matches TRBD1 (5 bases). Germline assignment: CDR1 SGDLS and CDR2 YYNGEE. Trimming shortened V by 0 bases and J by 2 bases, and 8 bases separated the two germline ends. The CDR3 totals 14 residues. Combining the CDR3 with reference TRBV9 and TRBJ1-2 gives the whole variable domain DSGVTQTPKHLITATGQRVTLRCSPRSGDLSVYWYQQSLDQGLQFLIQYYNGEERAKGNILERFSAQQFPDLHSELNLSSLELGDSALYFCASSVARDNYGYTFGSGTRLTVV.

The rearrangement links TRBV5-1 to TRBJ2-7; no reliable D call. Germline values: CDR1 SGHRS, CDR2 YFSETQ. CDR3 length equals 13 residues. V lost 2 bases and J lost 5, with 11 bases in between. In DNA, the CDR3 is TGCGCCAGCAGCTTCCCGGTTTCTGACGAGCAGTACTTC. Translating gives CASSFPVSDEQYF. The entire variable domain, with the rest obtained from reference TRBV5-1 and TRBJ2-7, is as follows: KAGVTQTPRYLIKTRGQQVTLSCSPISGHRSVSWYQQTPGQGLQFLFEYFSETQRNKGNFPGRFSGRQFSNSRSEMNVSTLELGDSALYLCASSFPVSDEQYFGPGTRLTVT.

The chain uses TRBV10-3 and TRBJ1-6; weak D call: TRBD1 (5 bases). CDR1 ENHRY and CDR2 SYGVKD come from the germline V gene. The CDR3 runs 15 residues. Trimming removed 2 bases from V and 9 bases from J, with 14 bases in between. CDR3 amino acids: CAISEGADLGSPLHF. The CDR3 DNA is TGTGCCATCAGTGAGGGGGCTGATCTTGGTTCACCCCTCCACTTT.

The CDR3 DNA follows: TGTGCCATCAGGGAGGGAGGGCCCTACAATGAGCAGTTCTTC. It is translated as CAIREGGPYNEQFF. The chain uses TRBV10-3 and TRBJ2-1; 7 positions match TRBD2. Germline loops: CDR1 ENHRY, CDR2 SYGVKD. Trimming took 6 bases from V and 2 from J; bases not matched to a gene: 4. There are 14 residues in the CDR3.

The chain uses TRBV25-1 and TRBJ1-6, with 8 bases identical to TRBD1. The V segment lost 4 bases and the J segment 8 bases; nucleotides outside the gene matches: 7. The CDR3 length is 15 residues. Looked up from germline, CDR1 is MGHDK and CDR2 is SYGVNS. The CDR3 loop is CASSAAGGSHSPLHF. CDR3 nucleotide sequence: TGTGCCAGCAGTGCAGCAGGGGGCTCGCATTCACCCCTCCACTTT. Using reference TRBV25-1 and TRBJ1-6 for the parts outside the CDR3, the full variable domain is EADIYQTPRYLVIGTGKKITLECSQTMGHDKMYWYQQDPGMELHLIHYSYGVNSTEKGDLSSESTVSRIRTEHFPLTLESARPSHTSQYLCASSAAGGSHSPLHFGNGTRLTVT.

This clone was seen more than once but under ten times. This rearrangement joins TRBV10-3 to TRBJ2-1; TRBD2 matches at 10 bases. Per germline, CDR1 ENHRY and CDR2 SYGVKD. Losses at the gene ends were 5 bases for V and 4 bases for J; bases not matched to a gene: 8. CDR3 size: 16 residues. DNA for the CDR3: TGTGCCATCAGTCTCCAGGGAGCGGGAGGGTACAATGAGCAGTTCTTC. It specifies CAISLQGAGGYNEQFF.

This chain joins TRBV29-1 and TRBJ1-5; TRBD1 might be the D (6 bases). The V gene's germline CDR1 is SQVTM and CDR2 ANQGSEA. This CDR3 is built from 13 residues. V shed 4 bases and J shed 3 bases, with 10 bases lying between them. The CDR3 DNA is TGCAGCGTTGGGGACACTTACAATCAGCCCCAGCATTTT. Protein product: CSVGDTYNQPQHF.

The chain combines TRBV5-4 with TRBJ2-2; D uncertain. CDR1 and CDR2 from the germline V gene are SGHNT and YYREEE (reference sequence). This CDR3 comprises 14 residues. Deletions cut 4 bases from V and 0 bases from J, with 7 bases between. The CDR3, as DNA: TGTGCCAGCAGCATTAGAGCGAACACCGGGGAGCTGTTTTTT. This encodes CASSIRANTGELFF.